Shown below are 19 T cell receptor beta chains from a single sample sequenced in a study of blood T cells in healthy people across ages. PCR was performed a second time for about 6 to 12 cycles using a sample-barcoded 5' primer and a J-beta primer mix. Via MiXCR, TCRdb re-called the 5' RACE reads, giving one row per CDR3 protein. This sample yields more than 450,000 distinct CDR3 sequences, of which around a quarter are seen a single time; over 3.5% belongs to the top ten. In addition, the sample was reused for a study of T cells of mothers and their children.

Material: blood. The origin of the receptors is a boy aged 2 to 9 in good health.

This clonotype was seen a single time. The gene calls are TRBV6-2 or TRBV6-3 and TRBJ1-1; no firm D call. Trimming shortened V by 0 bases and J by 6 bases, and 5 bases separated the two germline ends. Germline-derived CDR1 and CDR2 are MNHEY and SVGEGT. This CDR3 comprises 12 residues. The CDR3 bases are TGTGCCAGCAGTTACTCGAGCTCTGAAGCTTTCTTT. As protein: CASSYSSSEAFF.

At least ten counts were recorded for this clonotype. This chain joins TRBV20-1 and TRBJ2-7; maybe TRBD2 (6 bases). The CDR3 totals 15 residues. Germline CDR1 reads DFQATT; CDR2 reads SNEGSKA (reference sequence). The V gene lost 7 bases and the J gene lost 7 bases, with 26 bases spanning the gap. The CDR3: CSVGDAPSDRKEQYF. Here the CDR3 DNA reads TGCAGTGTCGGGGATGCCCCTAGCGACCGGAAGGAGCAGTACTTC.

The chain combines TRBV5-5 with TRBJ1-4, with TRBD1 as a possible D gene (5 bases). This CDR3 is 16 amino acids long. Trimming cost V 4 bases and J 8 bases, with 21 bases left between them. Germline loops: CDR1 SGHKS, CDR2 YYEKEE (reference sequence). The CDR3, as DNA: TGTGCCAGCAGCCCAAATCGGGGGTCCCGAGGGGAAAAACTGTTTTTT. Translating gives CASSPNRGSRGEKLFF.

V gene TRBV11-2 combines with J gene TRBJ2-5; no reliable D call. The ends were cut back, 0 bases at V and 6 bases at J, with 20 bases in the middle. This CDR3 spans 17 amino acids. CDR1 is SGHAT and CDR2 is FQNNGV in the germline V gene. CDR3 protein: CASSLEGDIRVRQTQYF. The CDR3 DNA reads as TGTGCCAGCAGCTTAGAAGGCGACATAAGAGTCAGGCAGACCCAGTACTTC.

This rearrangement joins TRBV27 to TRBJ1-1; D remains ambiguous. CDR1 is MNHEY and CDR2 is SMNVEV in the germline V gene (reference sequence). The CDR3 sequence is 14 residues long. V shed 4 bases and J shed 0 bases, with 9 bases lying between them. The CDR3 here is CASSSGRVNTEAFF. The CDR3 nucleotides are TGTGCCAGCAGTTCAGGCAGAGTGAACACTGAAGCTTTCTTT.

There are a few counts of this clonotype. The chain uses TRBV29-1 and TRBJ1-2; D gene ambiguous. The CDR3 sequence is 15 residues long. Trimming removed 0 bases from V and 4 bases from J, with 15 bases in between. The germline CDR1 and CDR2 sequences are SQVTM and ANQGSEA. The CDR3 DNA is TGCAGCGTTGAAGATCGGACCCCGGGTGTCTATGGCTACACCTTC. This codes for CSVEDRTPGVYGYTF.

The J gene is TRBJ2-3, the V gene TRBV4-1, with TRBD2 identical over 8 bases. The CDR3 runs to 15 residues. J lost 2 bases, V lost 4 bases, and 5 bases had no gene match. Germline CDR1 MGHRA, CDR2 YSYEKL. The CDR3 sequence: CASSLQAGATDTQYF. The CDR3 bases are TGCGCCAGCAGCCTCCAAGCGGGAGCCACAGATACGCAGTATTTT.

This clonotype was recorded a few times. V and J are TRBV7-2 and TRBJ2-7; TRBD2 matches 11 bases. CDR1 and CDR2 (germline): SGHTA, FQGNSA. The CDR3 is 16 residues long. Trimming removed 5 bases from V and 6 bases from J; junction bases left unmatched: 12. CDR3 DNA sequence: TGTGCCAGCAGCCCAACTACTAGCGGGAGTTTGGGCGAGCAGTACTTC. It encodes CASSPTTSGSLGEQYF.

This chain uses TRBV4-3 with TRBJ1-5; D uncertain. CDR3 length: 14 residues. The germline CDR1 and CDR2 sequences are LGHNA and YSLEER. The V gene lost 0 bases and the J gene lost 7 bases, with 10 bases spanning the gap. The CDR3 region is CASSQDTSLQPQHF. CDR3 coding DNA: TGCGCCAGCAGCCAAGATACGAGTTTGCAGCCCCAGCATTTT.

This clonotype has only a few counts. The CDR3 is CASSLGQLAYEQYF. Here the CDR3 DNA reads TGTGCCAGCAGTTTGGGACAGCTAGCCTACGAGCAGTACTTC. This chain uses TRBV12-3 or TRBV12-4 with TRBJ2-7; the match to TRBD1 covers 7 bases. The CDR3 covers 14 residues. V was pared by 3 bases and J by 2 bases, with 4 bases of the junction left unmatched.

This clonotype was observed a handful of times. J is TRBJ2-1 and V is TRBV5-1, with 8 bases that match TRBD2. CDR1 SGHRS and CDR2 YFSETQ come from the germline V gene. This CDR3 is built from 13 residues. The junction had 8 bases not matched to a gene; V was cut back by 0 bases and J by 15 bases. CDR3 in amino acids: CASSLEGLGISFF. CDR3 coding DNA: TGCGCCAGCAGCTTGGAGGGACTAGGGATTTCGTTCTTC. Drawing the rest from reference TRBV5-1 and TRBJ2-1, the complete variable domain is KAGVTQTPRYLIKTRGQQVTLSCSPISGHRSVSWYQQTPGQGLQFLFEYFSETQRNKGNFPGRFSGRQFSNSRSEMNVSTLELGDSALYLCASSLEGLGISFFGPGTRLTVL.

In its sample, this clonotype was seen a few times. This sequence joins TRBV5-1 and TRBJ2-2; D might be TRBD2 (6 bases). The CDR3 is 17 amino acids. Germline V gives CDR1 SGHRS, CDR2 YFSETQ. V dropped 0 bases and J dropped 4 bases, with 16 bases sitting between them. CDR3 sequence: CASSLEDLASATGELFF. The CDR3, as DNA: TGCGCCAGCAGCTTGGAGGATCTAGCGAGTGCCACCGGGGAGCTGTTTTTT.

The J gene is TRBJ1-5, the V gene TRBV19; TRBD1 agrees at 7 bases. Germline CDR1 is LNHDA and CDR2 is SQIVND (reference sequence). Trimming took 3 bases from V and 5 from J; bases not matched to a gene: 7. CDR3 length equals 15 residues. The CDR3 DNA is TGTGCCAGTAGTATCGGTCCAGGGGGGGATCAGCCCCAGCATTTT. It codes for CASSIGPGGDQPQHF.

This clonotype was recorded a few times. This chain joins TRBV5-6 and TRBJ2-5; 7 bases match TRBD2. The germline gives CDR1 SGHDT, CDR2 YYEEEE. The ends lost 4 bases at V and 5 bases at J; junction bases unmatched: 11. The CDR3 has 15 amino acids. The CDR3 is CASSLRRLGGETQYF. Written as DNA, the CDR3 is TGTGCCAGCAGCCTCCGGAGACTGGGAGGGGAGACCCAGTACTTC.

Here the CDR3 reads CASSPVGQYTEAFF. CDR3 DNA: TGCGCCAGCAGCCCCGTGGGACAGTACACTGAAGCTTTCTTT. The chain recombines TRBV4-1 with TRBJ1-1; 7 bases are shared with TRBD1. This CDR3 region has 14 residues. From germline, CDR1 is MGHRA and CDR2 YSYEKL. The junction had 5 bases not matched to a gene; V was cut back by 4 bases and J by 3 bases.

This clonotype occurred a few times. J is TRBJ2-3 and V is TRBV4-3; D may be TRBD2 (7 bases). Germline V lookup: CDR1 LGHNA, CDR2 YSLEER. The CDR3 runs 14 residues. V dropped 0 bases and J dropped 11 bases, with 15 bases sitting between them. CDR3 in amino acids: CASSQDRGGRVQYF. The CDR3, as DNA: TGCGCCAGCAGCCAAGATAGGGGGGGGAGGGTGCAGTATTTT.

This chain connects TRBV7-2 to TRBJ2-7, with D tentatively TRBD2 (5 bases). Germline lookup yields CDR1 SGHTA and CDR2 FQGNSA. V was pared by 0 bases and J by 3 bases, with 9 bases between. The CDR3 has 14 amino acids. CDR3 DNA: TGTGCCAGCAGCTTAGCGGCAAGCGGCTACGAGCAGTACTTC. Translation: CASSLAASGYEQYF.

The rearrangement links TRBV9 to TRBJ2-4; 7 nucleotides line up with TRBD1. The V gene's germline CDR1 is SGDLS and CDR2 YYNGEE. The V gene end was trimmed by 4 bases and the J gene end by 2 bases; junction bases not matched to a gene: 6. This CDR3 is built from 15 residues. The CDR3 DNA reads TGTGCCAGCAGCATTGGGACAGAGTCCAAAAACATTCAGTACTTC. Amino acids: CASSIGTESKNIQYF.

This clonotype was detected only a few times. One end of the junction is discordant with germline, which a read error may explain. The genes are TRBV7-8 and TRBJ2-4; the D is unclear. Germline V gives CDR1 SGHVS, CDR2 FQNEAQ. CDR3 length: 14 residues. CDR3 nucleotide sequence: TGTGTCAGCAGCTTAGTAGCTACCGGAAACATTCAGTACTTC. This translates into CVSSLVATGNIQYF.